The next 27 T cell receptor beta chains were all read from a single sample in a study of OX40 agonist ivuxolimab in advanced cancers. Produced via immunoSEQ multiplex PCR; TCRdb's table is partial and in-frame only. The sample yields roughly 83,000 clones, about 90% seen once. Specimen: CD4+ or CD8+ T cells sorted from blood, collected in a trial of the OX40 agonist ivuxolimab. The receptors come from an adult with an advanced solid tumor such as melanoma, head and neck, liver or kidney cancer.

The chain joins TRBV6-1 to TRBJ1-2, with no clear D. V gave up 4 bases and J gave up 4 bases, with 7 bases separating them. The CDR3 length is 12 residues. Germline CDR1 reads MNHNS; CDR2 reads SASEGT. This CDR3 reads CASSGIIYGYTF. The CDR3 DNA reads as TGTGCCAGCAGTGGTATAATCTATGGCTACACCTTC.

The V and J genes are TRBV27 and TRBJ2-1, with TRBD2 matching 10 bases. The CDR3 length is 15 residues. Germline CDR1 and CDR2: MNHEY and SMNVEV (reference sequence). After removal of 8 bases from V and 4 bases from J, the junction contained 8 bases not matched to a gene. CDR3 residues: CASALAGGVYNEQFF. The CDR3 nucleotides read TGTGCCAGCGCTTTAGCGGGAGGCGTATACAATGAGCAGTTCTTC.

The rearrangement joins TRBV27 to TRBJ1-1; 7 bases line up with TRBD1. The CDR3 contains 16 residues. From germline, CDR1 is MNHEY and CDR2 SMNVEV (reference sequence). V shed 2 bases and J 0 bases; nucleotides not matched to a gene: 6. CDR3 loop: CASSLRTGDLNTEAFF. The CDR3 DNA sequence: TGTGCCAGCAGTTTAAGGACAGGAGACTTGAACACTGAAGCTTTCTTT.

The chain combines TRBV6-5 with TRBJ1-1; D is undetermined. Germline CDR1 is MNHEY and CDR2 is SVGAGI. Trimming removed 5 bases at V and 7 bases at J, with 11 bases between. The CDR3 extends over 12 amino acids. The CDR3 sequence: CASSPGPREAFF. The CDR3 bases are TGTGCCAGCAGTCCCGGGCCGCGTGAAGCTTTCTTT.

The chain is built from TRBV9 and TRBJ2-1; 7 positions agree with TRBD2. From germline, CDR1 is SGDLS and CDR2 YYNGEE. The CDR3 length is 15 residues. V shed 0 bases, J shed 6 bases, and the junction held 6 bases outside the gene matches. The CDR3 DNA follows: TGTGCCAGCAGCGTAGATCCGGGAGGAGGCAATGAGCAGTTCTTC. Translation gives CASSVDPGGGNEQFF.

Turning to this clone: This clone may be a read error of a much larger clone one base away. Distinct nucleotide sequences in the sample also encode this CDR3. This chain links TRBV30 with TRBJ1-5; no definite D call. The germline V gene has CDR1 GTSNPN and CDR2 SVGIG (reference sequence). This CDR3 is 14 amino acids long. Trimming left V 5 bases short and J 0 bases short, with 11 bases between. The chain's CDR3 is CAWGSENSNQPQHF. CDR3 nucleotide sequence: TGTGCCTGGGGGTCAGAGAATAGCAATCAGCCCCAGCATTTT. Full variable domain (remainder filled in from reference TRBV30 and TRBJ1-5): SQTIHQWPATLVQPVGSPLSLECTVEGTSNPNLYWYRQAAGRGLQLLFYSVGIGQISSEVPQNLSASRPQDRQFILSSKKLLLSDSGFYLCAWGSENSNQPQHFGDGTRLSIL.

The rearrangement links TRBV29-1 to TRBJ2-1; D remains ambiguous. The length of the CDR3 is 13 residues. Germline V gives CDR1 SQVTM, CDR2 ANQGSEA. Trimming removed 7 bases at V and 2 bases at J, with 12 bases between. The CDR3 is CSAAGWAYNEQFF. CDR3 sequence (DNA): TGCAGCGCTGCTGGGTGGGCCTACAATGAGCAGTTCTTC.

CDR3 amino acids: CASSPPGFGRNEQFF. The CDR3 DNA is TGTGCCAGCAGCCCACCCGGGTTCGGCCGGAATGAGCAGTTCTTC. The chain combines TRBV7-3 with TRBJ2-1; D unresolved. This CDR3 region has 15 residues. V dropped 5 bases and J dropped 7 bases, with 18 bases sitting between them. Germline CDR1 reads SGHTA; CDR2 reads FQGTGA.

This clone came up once. The gene calls are TRBV9 and TRBJ1-2, with D perhaps TRBD1 (5 bases). The V gene's germline CDR1 is SGDLS and CDR2 YYNGEE. With 4 bases removed from V and 1 base from J, the gap between germline ends came to 17 bases. The CDR3 covers 16 residues. The CDR3 DNA is TGTGCCAGCAGCAACCCCACGGGGGGGGGTAACTATGGCTACACCTTC. Translating it yields CASSNPTGGGNYGYTF.

This chain connects TRBV28 to TRBJ2-7; TRBD1 agrees at 8 bases. V lost 9 bases, J lost 5 bases, and 15 bases stayed unmatched. Per germline, CDR1 MDHEN and CDR2 SYDVKM. The CDR3 has 15 amino acids. The CDR3 sequence: CARFQVPGGSNEQYV. DNA of the CDR3: TGTGCCAGGTTTCAAGTCCCAGGGGGCTCGAACGAGCAGTACGTC.

The chain is built from TRBV2 and TRBJ1-5; D unclear. Trimming left V 3 bases short and J 4 bases short, with 10 bases between. Germline lookup yields CDR1 SNHLY and CDR2 FYNNEI. The CDR3 is 14 amino acids. The CDR3 loop reads CASSEGLPNQPQHF. CDR3 DNA: TGTGCCAGCAGTGAGGGATTGCCTAATCAGCCCCAGCATTTT.

This rearrangement joins TRBV2 to TRBJ1-4; D gene ambiguous. The CDR3 loop spans 10 amino acids. CDR1 is SNHLY, CDR2 FYNNEI, per germline. The V end was cut by 8 bases, the J end by 6 bases, with 4 bases between. CDR3 sequence (DNA): TGTGCCAGCGGATATGAAAAACTGTTTTTT. It yields the protein CASGYEKLFF.

The rearrangement uses TRBV6-1 and TRBJ2-1, with 10 bases identical to TRBD2. J was trimmed by 3 bases and V by 4 bases; bases with no gene match: 6. Germline assignment: CDR1 MNHNS and CDR2 SASEGT. The CDR3 is made up of 16 amino acids. CDR3 loop: CASSADTSGVYNEQFF. The CDR3 nucleotides read TGTGCCAGCAGTGCCGATACTAGCGGGGTCTACAATGAGCAGTTCTTC.

The rearrangement uses TRBV28 and TRBJ2-6; D remains ambiguous. Germline assignment: CDR1 MDHEN and CDR2 SYDVKM. V was trimmed by 5 bases and J by 4 bases, leaving 3 bases between them. The CDR3 length is 12 residues. CDR3 loop: CASSQGANVLTF. CDR3 sequence (DNA): TGTGCCAGCAGTCAAGGGGCCAACGTCCTGACTTTC.

The CDR3 DNA is TGCGCCAGCAGTCAATGGGGCAATTGGAGGGGTAGCAATCAGCCCCAGCATTTT. Its translation: CASSQWGNWRGSNQPQHF. The J gene is TRBJ1-5, the V gene TRBV23-1; perhaps TRBD1 as D (5 bases). TRBV23-1 is placed among ORFs of uncertain function. This CDR3 spans 18 amino acids. Trimming took 1 base from V and 0 from J, leaving 16 bases between them.

This chain links TRBV15 with TRBJ2-1; possibly TRBD1 for D (5 bases). The germline gives CDR1 LNHNV, CDR2 YYDKDF (reference sequence). The length of the CDR3 is 14 residues. With 3 bases removed from V and 6 bases from J, the gap between germline ends came to 12 bases. The CDR3 here is CATSRTLGANEQFF. The CDR3 DNA reads TGTGCCACCAGCAGGACGCTTGGGGCCAATGAGCAGTTCTTC.

The V and J genes are TRBV2 and TRBJ1-2; 7 bases fit TRBD1. The CDR3 sequence is 12 residues long. V shed 9 bases, J shed 7 bases, and the junction held 8 bases outside the gene matches. Germline-derived CDR1 and CDR2 are SNHLY and FYNNEI. The CDR3, as DNA: TGTGCCAGAAGGGACAGACCCCCTGGCTACACCTTC. Its protein product is CARRDRPPGYTF. Full variable domain (rest looked up from reference TRBV2 and TRBJ1-2): EPEVTQTPSHQVTQMGQEVILRCVPISNHLYFYWYRQILGQKVEFLVSFYNNEISEKSEIFDDQFSVERPDGSNFTLKIRSTKLEDSAMYFCARRDRPPGYTFGSGTRLTVV.

The genes are TRBV4-1 and TRBJ1-5; D possibly corresponds to TRBD1 (6 bases). Per the germline V gene, CDR1 is MGHRA and CDR2 is YSYEKL. Trimming cost V 0 bases and J 6 bases, with 18 bases left between them. This CDR3 spans 17 amino acids. The CDR3 region is CASSQESQGIYRQPQHF. DNA of the CDR3: TGCGCCAGCAGCCAAGAGTCGCAGGGGATTTACCGTCAGCCCCAGCATTTT.

This chain uses TRBV19 with TRBJ2-1; 7 nucleotides line up with TRBD1. The CDR3 has 13 residues. The germline CDR1 and CDR2 sequences are LNHDA and SQIVND (reference sequence). With 9 bases clipped from V and 8 bases from J, the junction kept 10 bases outside the gene matches. The CDR3: CASHSGGWDEQFF. The DNA of the CDR3 is TGTGCCAGCCATTCAGGGGGTTGGGATGAGCAGTTCTTC.

The CDR3 reads CASSPSILPGNTIYF. The CDR3 bases are TGCGCCAGCAGCCCTTCAATCTTACCTGGAAACACCATATATTTT. This chain joins TRBV4-1 and TRBJ1-3; D gene unclear. V was pared by 4 bases and J by 2 bases, with 12 bases between. The germline V gene encodes CDR1 MGHRA and CDR2 YSYEKL. This CDR3 spans 15 amino acids.

The chain uses TRBV4-1 and TRBJ1-3; TRBD1 agrees at 9 bases. With 8 bases clipped from V and 4 bases from J, the junction kept 6 bases outside the gene matches. The V gene's germline CDR1 is MGHRA and CDR2 YSYEKL. The CDR3 covers 14 residues. This chain's CDR3 is CASATTGGGNTIYF. For the CDR3, the DNA is TGCGCCAGCGCCACGACAGGGGGAGGAAACACCATATATTTT.

The chain recombines TRBV6-6 with TRBJ1-5; D gene ambiguous. V lost 5 bases, J lost 3 bases, and 8 bases lay in between. CDR3 length equals 13 residues. Looked up from germline, CDR1 is MNHNY and CDR2 is SVGAGI (reference sequence). Here the CDR3 DNA reads TGTGCCAGCAGTCTTGTCCTCAATCAGCCCCAGCATTTT. As protein: CASSLVLNQPQHF.

The genes are TRBV4-2 and TRBJ1-5; no clear D. The CDR3 contains 14 residues. The germline V and J ends were trimmed by 4 bases and 5 bases, with 12 bases remaining between them. Per germline, CDR1 LGHNA and CDR2 YNFKEQ. The CDR3 loop is CASSLLTGDQPQHF. The CDR3 DNA reads TGTGCCAGCAGCCTCCTGACTGGTGATCAGCCCCAGCATTTT.

The rearrangement joins TRBV28 to TRBJ2-7, with D possibly being TRBD1 (6 bases). The CDR3 is 13 amino acids. The germline V gene has CDR1 MDHEN and CDR2 SYDVKM. The V end was cut by 4 bases, the J end by 5 bases, with 12 bases between. The CDR3 DNA reads as TGTGCCAGCAGTTACAGGGTTACGGACGAGCAGTACTTC. Translated: CASSYRVTDEQYF.

The rearrangement uses TRBV15 and TRBJ2-1; D is unclear. The germline gives CDR1 LNHNV, CDR2 YYDKDF (reference sequence). The CDR3 extends over 13 amino acids. Trimming stripped 5 bases from V and 9 bases from J, with 14 bases between. Here the CDR3 reads CATSGLWPGEQFF. CDR3 nucleotides: TGTGCCACCAGCGGATTGTGGCCCGGTGAGCAGTTCTTC.

The chain carries TRBV9 and TRBJ1-5; D ambiguous. Trimming cost V 0 bases and J 3 bases, with 10 bases left between them. The CDR3 has 15 residues. CDR1 is SGDLS, CDR2 YYNGEE, per germline. The CDR3 DNA sequence: TGTGCCAGCAGCGTAGTGGACGTAGACAATCAGCCCCAGCATTTT. Translation gives CASSVVDVDNQPQHF.

The chain is built from TRBV30 and TRBJ2-5, with D possibly called TRBD1 or TRBD2 (5 bases each). The germline V and J ends were trimmed by 6 bases and 1 base, with 18 bases remaining between them. Per the germline V gene, CDR1 is GTSNPN and CDR2 is SVGIG (reference sequence). The CDR3 runs 15 residues. The CDR3 bases are TGTGCCTGCGGGGCTGGGATGCTCTTCCAAGAGACCCAGTACTTC. This sequence encodes CACGAGMLFQETQYF.